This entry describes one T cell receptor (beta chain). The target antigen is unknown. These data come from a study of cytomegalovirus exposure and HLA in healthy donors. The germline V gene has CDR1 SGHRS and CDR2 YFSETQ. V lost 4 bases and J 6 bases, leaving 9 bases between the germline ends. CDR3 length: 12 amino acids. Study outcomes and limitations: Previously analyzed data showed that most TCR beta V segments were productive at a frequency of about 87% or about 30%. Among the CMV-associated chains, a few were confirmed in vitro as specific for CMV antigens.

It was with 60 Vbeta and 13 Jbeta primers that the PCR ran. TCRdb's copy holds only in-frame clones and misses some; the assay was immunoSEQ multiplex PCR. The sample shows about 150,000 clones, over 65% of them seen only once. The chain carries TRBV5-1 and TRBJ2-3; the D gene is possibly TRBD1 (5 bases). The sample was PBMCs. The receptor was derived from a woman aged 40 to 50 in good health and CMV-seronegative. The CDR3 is CASSEAGDTQYF. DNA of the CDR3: TGCGCCAGCAGCGAAGCAGGGGATACGCAGTATTTT.